This paragraph covers one TCR beta chain sequence. This CDR3 contains 15 residues. V was pared by 4 bases and J by 6 bases, with 15 bases between. Germline lookup yields CDR1 MDHEN and CDR2 SYDVKM. The data originate from a study of shared clonotypes between healthy human individuals. The assay was immunoSEQ multiplex PCR, and TCRdb's table has in-frame clones only and misses some. Counted here are approximately 640,000 clones, 90% occurring once; the ten biggest clones make up more than 30%. The sequenced sample consisted of memory CD8+ T cells from PBMCs. The sample's subset: CD45RO+ cells pooled with CCR7-negative TemRA cells. The V gene is TRBV28, the J gene TRBJ2-2; the D gene is possibly TRBD1 (5 bases). The clonotype originates from a man between 18 and 29 years old in good health. Some clones in this sample may be carry-over from other donors' samples. The CDR3 reads CASSWLRQGAGELFF. The CDR3 DNA reads as TGTGCCAGCAGTTGGTTGCGCCAAGGGGCCGGGGAGCTGTTTTTT. The variable domain in full, completed from reference TRBV28 and TRBJ2-2, reads DVKVTQSSRYLVKRTGEKVFLECVQDMDHENMFWYRQDPGLGLRLIYFSYDVKMKEKGDIPEGYSVSREKKERFSLILESASTNQTSMYLCASSWLRQGAGELFFGEGSRLTVL.